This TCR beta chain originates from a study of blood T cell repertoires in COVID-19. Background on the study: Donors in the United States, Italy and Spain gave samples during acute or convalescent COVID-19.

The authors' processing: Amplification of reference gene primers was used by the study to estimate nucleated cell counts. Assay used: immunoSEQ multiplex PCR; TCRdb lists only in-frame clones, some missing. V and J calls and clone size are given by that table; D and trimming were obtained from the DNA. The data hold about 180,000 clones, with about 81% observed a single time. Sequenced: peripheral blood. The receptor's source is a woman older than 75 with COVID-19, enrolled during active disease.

The CDR3 DNA reads as TGCGCCAGCAGCTTGGGACTAGCGGGGTCAGAGACCCAGTACTTC. Protein: CASSLGLAGSETQYF. This chain connects TRBV5-1 to TRBJ2-5; 11 bases match TRBD2. The CDR3 runs to 15 residues. V was pared by 0 bases and J by 4 bases, with 2 bases of the junction left unmatched. Germline V lookup: CDR1 SGHRS, CDR2 YFSETQ.